This entry concerns a single T cell receptor beta chain. Its matching antigen is unknown. Germline CDR1 is SQVTM and CDR2 is ANQGSEA. CDR3 size: 14 residues. cDNA libraries for TRB were generated by 5' RACE incorporating UMI labels. TCRdb re-called the 5' RACE reads; one entry per CDR3 protein, DNA not given. The sample's table shows about 56,000 distinct CDR3 sequences. This specimen belongs to a study of CXCR3-negative and CXCR3-positive naive CD8 T cells. The study's findings and limits: TRBV-TRBJ usage matched between naive CXCR3-negative and CXCR3-positive cells but not between memory cells. Most assays were run on fresh PBMCs (CXCR3 expression partially decreased after cryopreservation).

The sample was memory CD8+ T cells from blood. This receptor was taken from a human donor in good health. Some clones in this sample may be carry-over from other donors' samples. V gene TRBV29-1 combines with J gene TRBJ2-7; the D call from TCRdb, TRBD1, cannot be confirmed without DNA. The CDR3 sequence is CSVLAGTGWSEQYF.